A selection of T cell receptor beta chains follows, all from one sample in a study of regulatory T cells in long-lasting Graves disease. Using its own MiXCR run on the multiplex PCR reads, TCRdb lists one record per CDR3 protein. The sample has under 450,000 distinct CDR3 sequences; about a quarter are singletons. Source: peripheral blood mononuclear cells (PBMCs), taken when the disease was refractory, from a patient treated with antithyroid drugs. These receptors all come from a female donor with Graves disease. CDR3s include the opening cysteine and the closing phenylalanine or tryptophan. A D gene is named only where the DNA matches it firmly. Clone size is stated in some rows and not others, as once, few, many or a class when expanded.

v_call: TRBV7-9
j_call: TRBJ1-1
d_call: NA
clone_size: many
cdr3_nt: TGTGCCAGCAGCTCGAGGAAGGAATCTGAAGCTTTCTTT
cdr3_aa: CASSSRKESEAFF

v_call: TRBV19
j_call: TRBJ2-7
d_call: NA
clone_size: NA
cdr3_nt: TGTGCCAGTAAGGTCGAGATACACTCCTACGAGCAGTACTTC
cdr3_aa: CASKVEIHSYEQYF

v_call: TRBV5-1
j_call: TRBJ2-3
d_call: TRBD2
clone_size: NA
cdr3_nt: TGCGCCAGCAGCTTGATGGCGGGAGGGATGACAGATACGCAGTATTTT
cdr3_aa: CASSLMAGGMTDTQYF

v_call: TRBV20-1
j_call: TRBJ2-7
d_call: TRBD2
clone_size: few
cdr3_nt: TGCAGTGCTAGATCAGGGACTAGCGGGAGGTCCTACGAGCAGTACTTC
cdr3_aa: CSARSGTSGRSYEQYF

v_call: TRBV15
j_call: TRBJ1-1
d_call: TRBD1
clone_size: many
cdr3_nt: TGTGCCACATCTCGGACAGGGGATACTGAAGCTTTCTTT
cdr3_aa: CATSRTGDTEAFF

v_call: TRBV5-1
j_call: TRBJ2-5
d_call: TRBD2
clone_size: few
cdr3_nt: TGCGCCAGCAAGCGGGGCGGATCACAAGAGACCCAGTACTTC
cdr3_aa: CASKRGGSQETQYF

v_call: TRBV29-1
j_call: TRBJ1-1
d_call: TRBD1
clone_size: many
cdr3_nt: TGCAGCGTGACGACAGGGCTAACTGAAGCTTTCTTT
cdr3_aa: CSVTTGLTEAFF

v_call: TRBV28
j_call: TRBJ2-2
d_call: TRBD2
clone_size: NA
cdr3_nt: TGTGCCAGCAGGTCACTAGCGGGAGGGACCACCGGGGAGCTGTTTTTT
cdr3_aa: CASRSLAGGTTGELFF

v_call: TRBV19
j_call: TRBJ2-3
d_call: NA
clone_size: NA
cdr3_nt: TGTGCCAGTATGGGCAGGGTTTTAACAGATACGCAGTATTTT
cdr3_aa: CASMGRVLTDTQYF

v_call: TRBV2
j_call: TRBJ2-1
d_call: TRBD1
clone_size: once
cdr3_nt: TGTGCCAGCAGGGAGGGACAGGGGGTATCCTACAATGAGCAGTTCTTC
cdr3_aa: CASREGQGVSYNEQFF

v_call: TRBV6-2/TRBV6-3
j_call: TRBJ1-1
d_call: NA
clone_size: NA
cdr3_nt: TGTGCCAGCAGTTCAAGCGCCGGACTGGGGAACACTGAAGCTTTCTTT
cdr3_aa: CASSSSAGLGNTEAFF

v_call: TRBV6-2/TRBV6-3
j_call: TRBJ2-5
d_call: NA
clone_size: many
cdr3_nt: TGTGCCAGCAGTTCCCCACAGGCACGGGAGACCCAGTACTTC
cdr3_aa: CASSSPQARETQYF

v_call: TRBV18
j_call: TRBJ2-3
d_call: NA
clone_size: NA
cdr3_nt: TGTGCCAGCTCACCACTGTCAGGCGGTAGCACAGATACGCAGTATTTT
cdr3_aa: CASSPLSGGSTDTQYF

v_call: TRBV12-3/TRBV12-4
j_call: TRBJ1-5
d_call: NA
clone_size: many
cdr3_nt: TGTGCCAGCAGCCCCGACGGTAGCAATCAGCCCCAGCATTTT
cdr3_aa: CASSPDGSNQPQHF

v_call: TRBV28
j_call: TRBJ2-7
d_call: TRBD2
clone_size: few
cdr3_nt: TGTGCCAGCAGTTCGGGACTACCCTACGAGCAGTACTTC
cdr3_aa: CASSSGLPYEQYF

v_call: TRBV7-9
j_call: TRBJ2-7
d_call: NA
clone_size: few
cdr3_nt: TGTGCCAGCTCGAACATTCGGTACGAGCAGTACTTC
cdr3_aa: CASSNIRYEQYF

v_call: TRBV6-1
j_call: TRBJ2-7
d_call: TRBD2
clone_size: many
cdr3_nt: TGTGCCAGCAGTGCAACTAGCGGGAGTCCGTACGAGCAGTACTTC
cdr3_aa: CASSATSGSPYEQYF

v_call: TRBV2
j_call: TRBJ1-2
d_call: TRBD1
clone_size: once
cdr3_nt: TGTGCCAGCAGCTCCGGATGGGGACAGGGGGCCAATGGCTACACCTTC
cdr3_aa: CASSSGWGQGANGYTF

v_call: TRBV7-2
j_call: TRBJ2-7
d_call: NA
clone_size: few
cdr3_nt: TGTGCCAGCAGCCCTCTAGTCGGGAGCCCCCGCGAGCAGTACTTC
cdr3_aa: CASSPLVGSPREQYF

v_call: TRBV6-1
j_call: TRBJ1-5
d_call: NA
clone_size: NA
cdr3_nt: TGTGCCAGCAGGGGGGGACGGGGAAGCAATCAGCCCCAGCATTTT
cdr3_aa: CASRGGRGSNQPQHF

v_call: TRBV5-1
j_call: TRBJ1-5
d_call: NA
clone_size: NA
cdr3_nt: TGCGCCAGCAGCTTGGCCGCCGATCAGCCCCAGCATTTT
cdr3_aa: CASSLAADQPQHF

v_call: TRBV18
j_call: TRBJ2-7
d_call: TRBD2
clone_size: few
cdr3_nt: TGTGCCAGCTCTCGTAACGGTCGACTAGCGGGAAACGAGCAGTACTTC
cdr3_aa: CASSRNGRLAGNEQYF

v_call: TRBV28
j_call: TRBJ2-7
d_call: NA
clone_size: NA
cdr3_nt: TGTGCCAGCAGTTTACTCATACTAAAAGACGGGAGCTCCTACGAGCAGTACTTC
cdr3_aa: CASSLLILKDGSSYEQYF

v_call: TRBV4-1
j_call: TRBJ1-2
d_call: TRBD1
clone_size: few
cdr3_nt: TGCGCCAGCAGCCAGACAGGGGCTGGCTACACCTTC
cdr3_aa: CASSQTGAGYTF

v_call: TRBV16
j_call: TRBJ2-7
d_call: NA
clone_size: many
cdr3_nt: TGTGCCAGCAGCGATATGTCGTACGAGCAGTACTTC
cdr3_aa: CASSDMSYEQYF

v_call: TRBV7-2
j_call: TRBJ2-5
d_call: TRBD2
clone_size: NA
cdr3_nt: TGTGCCAGCAGCTTTCGGGCGGGAGGGCTTGAGGTGGAAGAGACCCAGTACTTC
cdr3_aa: CASSFRAGGLEVEETQYF

v_call: TRBV6-5
j_call: TRBJ1-1
d_call: TRBD1
clone_size: NA
cdr3_nt: TGTGCCAGCAGTTCACAGGGGGCCGCTGAAGCTTTCTTT
cdr3_aa: CASSSQGAAEAFF

v_call: TRBV20-1
j_call: TRBJ2-2
d_call: TRBD1
clone_size: NA
cdr3_nt: TGCAGTGCTAGAGATCCAGGGGGCAACACCGGGGAGCTGTTTTTT
cdr3_aa: CSARDPGGNTGELFF

v_call: TRBV7-9
j_call: TRBJ2-1
d_call: NA
clone_size: many
cdr3_nt: TGTGCCAGCAGCTTAGGCGCAGACTACAATGAGCAGTTCTTC
cdr3_aa: CASSLGADYNEQFF

v_call: TRBV5-1
j_call: TRBJ2-1
d_call: NA
clone_size: few
cdr3_nt: TGCGCCAGCAGCTTGGCCCATGAGCAGTTCTTC
cdr3_aa: CASSLAHEQFF

v_call: TRBV28
j_call: TRBJ1-6
d_call: NA
clone_size: many
cdr3_nt: TGTGCCAGCAGTTCGAAATTGAGCTCCTATAATTCACCCCTCCACTTT
cdr3_aa: CASSSKLSSYNSPLHF